This is a list of T cell receptor beta chains from one sample in a study of blood T cell repertoires in COVID-19. Method: immunoSEQ multiplex PCR; TCRdb's copy keeps in-frame clones and lacks some. Among around 170,000 clones, around 89% were seen once, and the ten largest hold around 3%. The sample was peripheral blood. The receptor set was obtained from a man aged 55 to 69 with acute or convalescent COVID-19. The CDR3 runs from the conserved cysteine through the conserved F or W. The D gene is left open where the match is weak. Clone size is given for some rows only: seen once, a few or many times, or a class if the clone is expanded.

>TRBV2|TRBD1|TRBJ1-1|.
TGTGCCAGCAGTGATTCGGGCAGGGGGCGGCCTGAAGCTTTCTTT
CASSDSGRGRPEAFF
>TRBV10-1|.|TRBJ1-5|.
TGCGCCAGCAGTGACAGGGCTGGTCAGCCCCAGCATTTT
CASSDRAGQPQHF
>TRBV12-3/TRBV12-4|.|TRBJ1-2|.
TGTGCCAGCAGTTTTGAGGGCGGCTACACCTTC
CASSFEGGYTF
>TRBV10-3|.|TRBJ1-6|.
TGTGCCATCAGTGTACAGGTTAATTCACCCCTCCACTTT
CAISVQVNSPLHF
>TRBV19|TRBD2|TRBJ2-2|.
TGTGCCAGTACCCGCTTTAGCGGGGGGGAAAACACCGGGGAGCTGTTTTTT
CASTRFSGGENTGELFF
>TRBV11-2|.|TRBJ2-3|.
TGTGCCAGCAGCTTGGTCGGACAGACGACAGATACGCAGTATTTT
CASSLVGQTTDTQYF
>TRBV6-1|.|TRBJ1-3|.
TGTGCCAGCAGTGAATTCATACACGGAGGGAATGCAAACACCATATATTTT
CASSEFIHGGNANTIYF
>TRBV10-3|.|TRBJ1-2|.
TGTGCCATCAGTGATCGACAGACCGGGTATGGCTACACCTTC
CAISDRQTGYGYTF
>TRBV9|.|TRBJ2-5|.
TGTGCCAGCAGCGTAGCGACGGGTAGGGGCCAAGAGACCCAGTACTTC
CASSVATGRGQETQYF
>TRBV7-2|TRBD1|TRBJ1-1|.
TGTGCCAGCAGCTTAGGTTGGACAGGGTCGACTGAAGCTTTCTTT
CASSLGWTGSTEAFF
>TRBV9|.|TRBJ1-2|.
TGTGCCAGCTCCGAGATCCGGGAGCACTATGGCTACACCTTC
CASSEIREHYGYTF
>TRBV20-1|TRBD1|TRBJ1-1|.
TGCAGTGCTAGTCAGGGGGCGCCTCTCACTGAAGCTTTCTTT
CSASQGAPLTEAFF
>TRBV19|.|TRBJ1-1|.
TGTGCCAGTAGGCAGGGGACGGGGAACACTGAAGCTTTCTTT
CASRQGTGNTEAFF
>TRBV7-9|.|TRBJ2-3|.
TGTGCCAGCAGCCCCTGGACCGCCGGGGTAGATACGCAGTATTTT
CASSPWTAGVDTQYF
>TRBV7-9|.|TRBJ1-1|.
TGTGCCAGCAGCCGTGAAGGAGGTGATTTCTTT
CASSREGGDFF
>TRBV5-5|.|TRBJ1-1|.
TGTGCCAGCAGCTTGGAAGACGGAGTCAAAGCTTTCTTT
CASSLEDGVKAFF
>TRBV6-5|TRBD2|TRBJ2-5|.
TGTGCCAGCATTCCTAGCGGGGAAGAGACCCAGTACTTC
CASIPSGEETQYF
>TRBV25-1|TRBD1|TRBJ1-4|.
TGTGCCAGCAAGGGGACAGAGGGAGTATGGAATGAAAAACTGTTTTTT
CASKGTEGVWNEKLFF
>TRBV10-2|.|TRBJ1-2|.
TGCGCCAGCAGGCGGGCGGGGGCTAGCTATGGCTACACCTTC
CASRRAGASYGYTF
>TRBV5-1|TRBD2|TRBJ2-3|.
TGCGCCAGCAGCTTGGGTCTAGCGGGGCCCACAGATACGCAGTATTTT
CASSLGLAGPTDTQYF
>TRBV4-1|.|TRBJ1-3|.
TGCGCCAGCAGCCAAGGAGAGACAGGCTCTGGAAACACCATATATTTT
CASSQGETGSGNTIYF
>TRBV5-1|TRBD1|TRBJ2-7|once
TGCGCCAGCAGCCCCCCGGGACAGGGACTCTACGAGCAGTACTTC
CASSPPGQGLYEQYF
>TRBV10-2|.|TRBJ1-1|.
TGCGCCAGCAGTGAACAGGGGAACACTGAAGCTTTCTTT
CASSEQGNTEAFF
>TRBV13|.|TRBJ1-4|.
TGTGCCAGCACCGTGAGTGGTAATGAAAAACTGTTTTTT
CASTVSGNEKLFF
>TRBV2|.|TRBJ1-6|once
TGTGCCAGCAGTACCGGGACACCGAGCGGGGATAATTCACCCCTCCACTTT
CASSTGTPSGDNSPLHF
>TRBV9|TRBD2|TRBJ2-2|.
TGTGCCAGCAGCCCCCAGCGGGGCGGGGAGCTGTTTTTT
CASSPQRGGELFF
>TRBV6-5|.|TRBJ1-2|.
TGTGCCAGCAGTTACTCGAACAGGGTGGATGGCTACACCTTC
CASSYSNRVDGYTF
>TRBV19|.|TRBJ1-2|.
TGTGCCAGTAGCTATCTCGGGTCCTCGAAGGGCTACACCTTC
CASSYLGSSKGYTF
>TRBV6-5|.|TRBJ1-4|.
TGTGCCAGCAGTTACGCCAGGGGTGAAGGAAAACTGTTTTTT
CASSYARGEGKLFF
>TRBV6-5|.|TRBJ2-6|once
TGTGCCAGCACCTGGCAGGGCTCTGGGGCCAACGTCCTGACTTTC
CASTWQGSGANVLTF
>TRBV7-2|.|TRBJ1-6|once
TGTGCCAGCAGCTTAGGCCGGACAACTGGTTCACCCCTCCACTTT
CASSLGRTTGSPLHF
>TRBV5-6|.|TRBJ1-2|.
TGTGCCAGCAGCCCCCCCCGGGTGCCCTTCTATGGCTACACCTTC
CASSPPRVPFYGYTF
>TRBV7-2|TRBD1|TRBJ1-2|.
TGTGCCAGCAGCTTCGACAGGGTAGTAGGCGGCTACACCTTC
CASSFDRVVGGYTF
>TRBV9|.|TRBJ2-7|.
TGTGCCAGCAGCCCCGGGTACGAGCAGTACTTC
CASSPGYEQYF
>TRBV6-5|.|TRBJ1-4|once
TGTGCCAGCAGTTACTCGGGGGGAAGGAACGAAAAACTGTTTTTT
CASSYSGGRNEKLFF
>TRBV19|TRBD1|TRBJ1-5|.
TGTGCCAGTAGTATTGGACAGGGTAGGGAGCCCCAGCATTTT
CASSIGQGREPQHF
>TRBV6-5|.|TRBJ1-6|.
TGTGCCAGCAGTTCTGCTCAGGGTTGGAATTCACCCCTCCACTTT
CASSSAQGWNSPLHF
>TRBV27|.|TRBJ1-1|.
TGTGCCAGCAGTCTGACAGGCGTAGCCAACACTGAAGCTTTCTTT
CASSLTGVANTEAFF
>TRBV4-1|.|TRBJ1-3|.
TGCGCCAGCAGCCAAGTATCCGGAAACACCATATATTTT
CASSQVSGNTIYF
>TRBV6-5|.|TRBJ1-2|once
TGTGCCAGCAGTTACCAAGGGGATAGAGGCTATGGCTACACCTTC
CASSYQGDRGYGYTF
>TRBV4-1|.|TRBJ1-1|.
TGCGCCAGCAGCCAGCCCCCGGGGACTGAAGCTTTCTTT
CASSQPPGTEAFF
>TRBV7-9|.|TRBJ1-1|.
TGTGCCAGCAGCTTACAGGGTTTTACCACTGAAGCTTTCTTT
CASSLQGFTTEAFF
>TRBV7-8|.|TRBJ1-6|.
TGTGCCAGCAGCCCACGTGGACAGTCGAAGAGCTCCTATAATTCACCCCTCCACTTT
CASSPRGQSKSSYNSPLHF
>TRBV12-3/TRBV12-4|.|TRBJ1-2|.
TGTGCCAGCAGCTATAACTATGGCTACACCTTC
CASSYNYGYTF
>TRBV3-1/TRBV3-2|.|TRBJ2-1|.
TGTGCCAGCAGCCAAGATCGGGGATCTAATGAGCAGTTCTTC
CASSQDRGSNEQFF
>TRBV15|.|TRBJ1-3|once
TGTGCCACCAGGGCCAGGGAAACTGGAAACACCATATATTTT
CATRARETGNTIYF
>TRBV18|.|TRBJ2-7|.
TGTGCCAGCTCACCACGCAGCTCCTACGAGCAGTACTTC
CASSPRSSYEQYF
>TRBV6-5|.|TRBJ2-3|.
TGTGCCAGCAGACTCCAGGGTGGTGGCACAGATACGCAGTATTTT
CASRLQGGGTDTQYF
>TRBV24-1|TRBD2|TRBJ2-7|once
TGTGCCACCAGCGATAGCGGGGGACTCTACGAGCAGTACTTC
CATSDSGGLYEQYF
>TRBV6-5|.|TRBJ1-1|.
TGTGCCAGCCAGGGGAACACTGAAGCTTTCTTT
CASQGNTEAFF
>TRBV7-9|TRBD1|TRBJ1-6|.
TGTGCCAGCAGCTTAGGCGGGACAGGGGGTAATTCACCCCTCCACTTT
CASSLGGTGGNSPLHF
>TRBV6-5|TRBD1|TRBJ2-2|.
TGTGCCAGCAGAAGACAGGGGATGAACACCGGGGAGCTGTTTTTT
CASRRQGMNTGELFF
>TRBV10-1|.|TRBJ2-1|.
TGCGCCAGCATGGGGGGAGTCAATGAGCAGTTCTTC
CASMGGVNEQFF